This entry is about one T cell receptor beta chain. The data were taken from a study of technical replicates of blood from a handful of donors. The repertoire was sequenced with immunoSEQ multiplex PCR; TCRdb's copy has only in-frame clones and lacks some. The sample has about 80,000 clones, roughly 90% seen once. Germline trimming cut 6 bases from V and 6 bases from J; bases unmatched to any gene: 10. CDR1 KGHSH and CDR2 LQKENI come from the germline V gene. This CDR3 is built from 15 residues. The V gene is TRBV18, the J gene TRBJ1-5; TRBD1 matches at 8 bases. The source of this sequence is a human donor in good health. The sequenced sample was T cells isolated from PBMCs. CDR3 in amino acids: CASSPGQGGAQPQHF. DNA for the CDR3: TGTGCCAGCTCCCCCGGACAGGGAGGTGCTCAGCCCCAGCATTTT.